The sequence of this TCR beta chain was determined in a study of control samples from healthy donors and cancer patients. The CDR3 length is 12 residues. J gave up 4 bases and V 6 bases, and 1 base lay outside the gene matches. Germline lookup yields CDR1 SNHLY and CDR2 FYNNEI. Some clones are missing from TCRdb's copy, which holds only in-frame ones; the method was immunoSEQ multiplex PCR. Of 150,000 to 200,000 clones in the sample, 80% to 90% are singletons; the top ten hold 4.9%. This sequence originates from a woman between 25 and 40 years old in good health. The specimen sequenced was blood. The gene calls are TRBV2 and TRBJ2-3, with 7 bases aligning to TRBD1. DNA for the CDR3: TGTGCCAGCAGGACAGGGCCAGATACGCAGTATTTT. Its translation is CASRTGPDTQYF.